A single T cell receptor beta chain is shown here with its context. The antigen is not known. The table came from immunoSEQ multiplex PCR; TCRdb's copy has only in-frame clones and leaves some out. Of some 25,000 clones listed, about 88% are singletons. This CDR3 is 17 amino acids long. Germline V lookup: CDR1 MGHRA, CDR2 YSYEKL. Trimming pared 0 bases from V and 4 bases from J, leaving 16 bases between. The sample comes from a study of T cell responses to AZD1222 COVID-19 vaccine. Study-wide results and limits: Repertoires were obtained only post-peak T cell response. Seropositive status at baseline applied to only 6 or 7 AZD1222 recipients. The sample set comprised mostly white British donors with more females, and clonal diversity was possibly underestimated. Close to half of spike-specific TCRs reportedly recognize unmutated variant regions.

The chain uses TRBV4-1 and TRBJ1-3; D call uncertain. The sequencing used peripheral blood, collected 28 days after the second AZD1222 dose. The TCR originated in an adult who received the AZD1222 COVID-19 vaccine. The CDR3 loop reads CASSQEGGWGGGNTIYF. The CDR3 DNA follows: TGCGCCAGCAGCCAAGAAGGCGGCTGGGGAGGCGGAAACACCATATATTTT.